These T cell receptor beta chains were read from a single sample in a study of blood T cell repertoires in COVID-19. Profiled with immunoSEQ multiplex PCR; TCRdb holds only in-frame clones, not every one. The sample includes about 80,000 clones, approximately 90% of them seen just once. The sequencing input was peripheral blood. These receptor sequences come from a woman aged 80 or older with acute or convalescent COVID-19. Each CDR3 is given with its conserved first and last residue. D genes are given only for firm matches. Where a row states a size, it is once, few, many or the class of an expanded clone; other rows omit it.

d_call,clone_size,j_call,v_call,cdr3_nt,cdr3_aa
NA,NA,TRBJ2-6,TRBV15,TGTGCCACCAGCACGGGGACTGGGGCCAACGTCCTGACTTTC,CATSTGTGANVLTF
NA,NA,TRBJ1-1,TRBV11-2,TGTGCCAGCAAGCGGGACTTCGATGTTGCTGAAGCTTTCTTT,CASKRDFDVAEAFF
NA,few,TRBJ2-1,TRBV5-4,TGTGCCAGCAGCCAAACGACTACCAATGAGCAGTTCTTC,CASSQTTTNEQFF
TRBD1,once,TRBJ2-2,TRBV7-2,TGTGCCAGCAGCTTAGTAGGGACAGGGTCCACCGGGGAGCTGTTTTTT,CASSLVGTGSTGELFF
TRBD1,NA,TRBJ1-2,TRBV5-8,TGTGCCAGCAGCGCGGACAGGGGAGGTGGCTACACCTTC,CASSADRGGGYTF
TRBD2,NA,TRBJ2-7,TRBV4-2,TGTGCCAGCAGCCAAGGATCGGCTAGCGGGACCACCTACGAGCAGTACTTC,CASSQGSASGTTYEQYF
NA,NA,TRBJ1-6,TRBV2,TGTGCCAGCAGTACCCGGGCCTATAATTCACCCCTCCACTTT,CASSTRAYNSPLHF
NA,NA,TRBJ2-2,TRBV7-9,TGTGCCAGCAGCTTAGGTGCGGGCACCGGGGAGCTGTTTTTT,CASSLGAGTGELFF
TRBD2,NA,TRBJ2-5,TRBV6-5,TGTGCCAGCAGTTACTCATGGACTAGCGAGGGGACCCAGTACTTC,CASSYSWTSEGTQYF
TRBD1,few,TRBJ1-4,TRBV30,TGTGCCCAGAGGGACAGGGGGCGTGAAAAACTGTTTTTT,CAQRDRGREKLFF
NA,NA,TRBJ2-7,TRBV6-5,TGTGCCAGCAGTCCACAGGGATCCTCCTACGAGCAGTACTTC,CASSPQGSSYEQYF
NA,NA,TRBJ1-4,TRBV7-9,TGTGCCAGCAGCTTACGGGGTGCCAATGAAAAACTGTTTTTT,CASSLRGANEKLFF
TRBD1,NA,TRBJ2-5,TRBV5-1,TGCGCCAGCAGCAGGGGACAGCAAGAGACCCAGTACTTC,CASSRGQQETQYF